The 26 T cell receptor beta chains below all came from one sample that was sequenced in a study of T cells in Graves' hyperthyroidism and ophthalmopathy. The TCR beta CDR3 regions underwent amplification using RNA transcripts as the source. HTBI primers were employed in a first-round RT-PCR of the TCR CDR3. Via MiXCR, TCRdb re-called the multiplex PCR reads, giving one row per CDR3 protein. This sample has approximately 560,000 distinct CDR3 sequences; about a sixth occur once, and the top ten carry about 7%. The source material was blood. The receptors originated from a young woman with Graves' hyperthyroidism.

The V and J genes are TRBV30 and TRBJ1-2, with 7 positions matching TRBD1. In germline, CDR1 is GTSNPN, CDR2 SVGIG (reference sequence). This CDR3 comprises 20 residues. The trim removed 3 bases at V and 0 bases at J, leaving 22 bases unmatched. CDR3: CAWSTPPPTGPTNPNYGYTF. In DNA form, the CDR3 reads TGTGCCTGGAGCACACCCCCCCCGACAGGGCCGACAAATCCTAACTATGGCTACACCTTC. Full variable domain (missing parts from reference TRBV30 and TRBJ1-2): SQTIHQWPATLVQPVGSPLSLECTVEGTSNPNLYWYRQAAGRGLQLLFYSVGIGQISSEVPQNLSASRPQDRQFILSSKKLLLSDSGFYLCAWSTPPPTGPTNPNYGYTFGSGTRLTVV.

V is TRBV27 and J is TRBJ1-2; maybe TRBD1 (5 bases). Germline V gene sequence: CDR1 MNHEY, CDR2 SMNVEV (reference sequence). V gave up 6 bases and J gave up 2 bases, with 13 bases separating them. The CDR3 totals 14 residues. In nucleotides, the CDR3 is TGTGCCAGCAGCTCAATCGGGACCAACTATGGCTACACCTTC. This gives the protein CASSSIGTNYGYTF.

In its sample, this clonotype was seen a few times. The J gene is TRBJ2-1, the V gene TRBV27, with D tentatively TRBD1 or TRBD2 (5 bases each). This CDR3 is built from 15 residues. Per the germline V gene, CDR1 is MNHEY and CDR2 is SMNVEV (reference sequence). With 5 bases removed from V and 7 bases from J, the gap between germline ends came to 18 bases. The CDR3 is CASSLTTGTVNEQFF. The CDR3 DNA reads TGTGCCAGCAGTCTCACCACCGGGACCGTTAATGAGCAGTTCTTC.

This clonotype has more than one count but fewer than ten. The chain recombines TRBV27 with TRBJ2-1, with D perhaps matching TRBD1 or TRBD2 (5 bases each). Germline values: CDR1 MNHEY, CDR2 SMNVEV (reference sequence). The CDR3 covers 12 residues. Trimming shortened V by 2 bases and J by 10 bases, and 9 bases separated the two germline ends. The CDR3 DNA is TGTGCCAGCAGTTTACCAGGGACCGAGCAGTTCTTC. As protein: CASSLPGTEQFF.

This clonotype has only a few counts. The CDR3 region is CATSRGDTAANTGELFF. CDR3 coding DNA: TGTGCCACCAGCAGAGGGGACACCGCCGCGAACACCGGGGAGCTGTTTTTT. This chain uses TRBV15 with TRBJ2-2; D is possibly TRBD1 (6 bases). CDR3 length: 17 amino acids. The V gene's germline CDR1 is LNHNV and CDR2 YYDKDF (reference sequence). The V gene lost 1 base and the J gene lost 0 bases, with 12 bases spanning the gap.

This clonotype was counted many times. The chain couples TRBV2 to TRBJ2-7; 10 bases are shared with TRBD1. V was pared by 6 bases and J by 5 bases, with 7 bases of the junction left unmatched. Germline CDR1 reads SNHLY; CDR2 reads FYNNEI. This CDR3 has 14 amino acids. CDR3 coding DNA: TGTGCCAGCAGACTGGACAGGGGGTCCGACGAGCAGTACTTC. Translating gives CASRLDRGSDEQYF.

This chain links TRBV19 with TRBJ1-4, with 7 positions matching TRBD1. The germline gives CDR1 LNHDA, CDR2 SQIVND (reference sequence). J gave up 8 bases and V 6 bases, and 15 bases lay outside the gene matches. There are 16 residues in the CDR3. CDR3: CASSRPGQPKGEKLFF. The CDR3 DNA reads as TGTGCCAGTAGCCGGCCGGGACAGCCCAAGGGAGAAAAACTGTTTTTT.

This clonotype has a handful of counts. CDR3 bases: TGTGCCTGGAGTGCACAGGGTGGCGGCTACACCTTC. The encoded protein is CAWSAQGGGYTF. The rearrangement links TRBV30 to TRBJ1-2, with D perhaps matching TRBD1 (6 bases). The CDR3 length is 12 residues. The germline CDR1 and CDR2 sequences are GTSNPN and SVGIG (reference sequence). Trimming removed 1 base at V and 8 bases at J, with 11 bases between.

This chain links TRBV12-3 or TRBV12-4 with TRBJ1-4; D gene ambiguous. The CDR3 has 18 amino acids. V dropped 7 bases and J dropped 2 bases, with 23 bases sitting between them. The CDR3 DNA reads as TGTGCCAGCACTTCCGGGCGATGGATAAGGGCGACTAATGAAAAACTGTTTTTT. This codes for CASTSGRWIRATNEKLFF.

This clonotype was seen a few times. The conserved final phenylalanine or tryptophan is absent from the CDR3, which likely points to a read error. CDR3: CSVHTGAETQYS. The CDR3, as DNA: TGCAGCGTGCACACAGGGGCAGAGACCCAGTACTCC. The chain links TRBV29-1 to TRBJ2-5; 7 positions match TRBD1. This CDR3 is built from 12 residues. The V gene's germline CDR1 is SQVTM and CDR2 ANQGSEA. The trim removed 6 bases at V and 4 bases at J, leaving 5 bases unmatched.

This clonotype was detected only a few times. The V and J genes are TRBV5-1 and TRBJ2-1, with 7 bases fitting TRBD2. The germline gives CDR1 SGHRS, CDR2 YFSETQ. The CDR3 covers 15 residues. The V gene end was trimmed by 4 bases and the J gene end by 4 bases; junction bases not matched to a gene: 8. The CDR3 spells CASSPGLVRYNEQFF. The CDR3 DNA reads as TGCGCCAGCAGCCCCGGACTAGTTCGGTACAATGAGCAGTTCTTC. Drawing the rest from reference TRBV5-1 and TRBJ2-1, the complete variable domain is KAGVTQTPRYLIKTRGQQVTLSCSPISGHRSVSWYQQTPGQGLQFLFEYFSETQRNKGNFPGRFSGRQFSNSRSEMNVSTLELGDSALYLCASSPGLVRYNEQFFGPGTRLTVL.

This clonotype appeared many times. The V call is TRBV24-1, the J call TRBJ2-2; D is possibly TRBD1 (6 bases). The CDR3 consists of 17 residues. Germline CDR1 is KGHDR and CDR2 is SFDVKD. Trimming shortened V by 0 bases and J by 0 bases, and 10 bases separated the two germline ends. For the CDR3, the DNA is TGTGCCACCAGTGATTTGCATGGACAGACGAACACCGGGGAGCTGTTTTTT. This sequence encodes CATSDLHGQTNTGELFF.

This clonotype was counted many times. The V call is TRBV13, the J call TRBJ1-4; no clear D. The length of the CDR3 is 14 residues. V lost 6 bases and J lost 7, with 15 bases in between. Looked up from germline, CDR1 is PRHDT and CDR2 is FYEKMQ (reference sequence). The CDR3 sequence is CASSLRWEGEKLFF. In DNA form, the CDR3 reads TGTGCCAGCAGTCTTCGGTGGGAGGGTGAAAAACTGTTTTTT.

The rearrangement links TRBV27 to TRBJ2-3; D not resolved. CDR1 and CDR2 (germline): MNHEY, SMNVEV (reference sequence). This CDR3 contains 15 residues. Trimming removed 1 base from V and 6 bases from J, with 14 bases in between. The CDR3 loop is CASSLWAVIRDTQYF. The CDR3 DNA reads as TGTGCCAGCAGTTTATGGGCGGTAATTCGGGATACGCAGTATTTT.

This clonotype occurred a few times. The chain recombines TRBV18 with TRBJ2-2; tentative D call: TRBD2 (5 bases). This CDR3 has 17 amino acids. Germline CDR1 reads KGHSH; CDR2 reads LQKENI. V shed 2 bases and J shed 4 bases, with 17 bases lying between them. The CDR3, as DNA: TGTGCCAGCTCACCATTCGACGGGGATCCTGGCACCGGGGAGCTGTTTTTT. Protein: CASSPFDGDPGTGELFF.

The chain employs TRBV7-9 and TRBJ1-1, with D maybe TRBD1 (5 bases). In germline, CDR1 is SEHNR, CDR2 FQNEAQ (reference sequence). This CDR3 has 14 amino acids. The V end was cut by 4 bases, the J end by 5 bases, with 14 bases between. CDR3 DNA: TGTGCCAGCAGCTCCCTTGGGGGAGGGACTGAAGCTTTCTTT. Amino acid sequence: CASSSLGGGTEAFF.

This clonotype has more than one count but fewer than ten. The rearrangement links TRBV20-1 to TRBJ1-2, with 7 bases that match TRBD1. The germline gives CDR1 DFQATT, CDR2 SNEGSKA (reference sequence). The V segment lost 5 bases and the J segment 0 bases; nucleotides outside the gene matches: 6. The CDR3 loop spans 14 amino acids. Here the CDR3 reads CSAPGTAANYGYTF. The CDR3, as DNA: TGCAGTGCTCCCGGGACAGCCGCTAACTATGGCTACACCTTC.

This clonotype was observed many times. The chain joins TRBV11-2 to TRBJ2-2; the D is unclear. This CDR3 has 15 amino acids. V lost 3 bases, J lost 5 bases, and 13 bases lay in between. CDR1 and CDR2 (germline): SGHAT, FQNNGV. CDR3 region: CASSFGGAPTGELFF. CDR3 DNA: TGTGCCAGCAGCTTTGGCGGAGCCCCGACCGGGGAGCTGTTTTTT.

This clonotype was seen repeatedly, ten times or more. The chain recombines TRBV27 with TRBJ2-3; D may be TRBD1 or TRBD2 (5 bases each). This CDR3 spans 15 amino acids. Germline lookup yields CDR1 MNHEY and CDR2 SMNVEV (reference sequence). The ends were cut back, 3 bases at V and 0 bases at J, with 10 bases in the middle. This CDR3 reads CASSFQGDSTDTQYF. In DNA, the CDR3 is TGTGCCAGCAGTTTTCAGGGAGACAGCACAGATACGCAGTATTTT.

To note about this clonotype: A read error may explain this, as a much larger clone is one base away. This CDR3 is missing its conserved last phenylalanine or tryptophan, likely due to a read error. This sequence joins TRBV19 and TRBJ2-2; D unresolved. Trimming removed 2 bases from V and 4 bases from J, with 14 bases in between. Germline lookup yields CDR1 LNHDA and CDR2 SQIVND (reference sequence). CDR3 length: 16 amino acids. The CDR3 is CASSITESIVTGELFL. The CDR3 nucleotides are TGTGCCAGTAGTATAACGGAAAGTATCGTCACCGGGGAGCTGTTTCTT.

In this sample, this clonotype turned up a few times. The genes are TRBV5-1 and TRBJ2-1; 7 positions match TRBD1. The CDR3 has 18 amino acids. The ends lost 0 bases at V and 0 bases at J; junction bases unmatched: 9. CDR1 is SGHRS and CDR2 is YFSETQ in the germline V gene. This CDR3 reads CASSLAGRQGSSYNEQFF. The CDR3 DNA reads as TGCGCCAGCAGCTTGGCCGGTCGACAGGGAAGCTCCTACAATGAGCAGTTCTTC.

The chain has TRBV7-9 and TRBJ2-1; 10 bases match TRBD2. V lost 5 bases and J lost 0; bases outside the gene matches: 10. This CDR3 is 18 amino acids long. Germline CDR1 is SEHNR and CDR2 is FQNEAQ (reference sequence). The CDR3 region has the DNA TGTGCCAGCAGCAAAAAGGGGGCTAGCGGGAGCTCCTACAATGAGCAGTTCTTC. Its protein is CASSKKGASGSSYNEQFF.

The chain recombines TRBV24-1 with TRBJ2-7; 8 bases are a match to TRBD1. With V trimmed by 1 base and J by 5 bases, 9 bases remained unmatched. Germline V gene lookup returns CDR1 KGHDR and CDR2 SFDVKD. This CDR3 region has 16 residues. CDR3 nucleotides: TGTGCCACCAGTGATTTTCCGGACAGGGCCGACCACGAGCAGTACTTC. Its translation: CATSDFPDRADHEQYF.

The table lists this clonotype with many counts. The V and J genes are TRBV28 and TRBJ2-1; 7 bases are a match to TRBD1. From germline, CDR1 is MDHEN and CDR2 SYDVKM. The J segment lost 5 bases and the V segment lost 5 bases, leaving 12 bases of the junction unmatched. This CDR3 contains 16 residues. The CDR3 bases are TGTGCCAGCAGTCAGTGGACAGGCGAGATTCACAATGAGCAGTTCTTC. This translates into CASSQWTGEIHNEQFF.

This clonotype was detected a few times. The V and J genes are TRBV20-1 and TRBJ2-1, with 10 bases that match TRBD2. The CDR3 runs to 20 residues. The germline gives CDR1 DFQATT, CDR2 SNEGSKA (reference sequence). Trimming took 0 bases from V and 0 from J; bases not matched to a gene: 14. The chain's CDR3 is CSARDLGGAGGLSSYNEQFF. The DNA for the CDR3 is TGCAGTGCTAGAGATCTCGGAGGAGCGGGAGGGCTCAGCTCCTACAATGAGCAGTTCTTC.

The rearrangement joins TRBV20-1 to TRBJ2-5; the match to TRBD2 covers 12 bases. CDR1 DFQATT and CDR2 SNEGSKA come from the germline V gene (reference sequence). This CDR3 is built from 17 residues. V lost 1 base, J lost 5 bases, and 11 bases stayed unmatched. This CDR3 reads CSARVPLAGGPGETQYF. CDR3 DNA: TGCAGTGCTAGAGTCCCTCTAGCGGGAGGGCCGGGGGAGACCCAGTACTTC.